This TCR beta chain was sequenced for a study of cytomegalovirus exposure and HLA in healthy donors. Notes on the study in general: Several V segments, TRBV6-2 and TRBV6-3 among them, could not be told apart and were dropped.

As to this clone: What it binds is unknown.

The PCR used 60 Vbeta and 13 Jbeta primers. The table came from immunoSEQ multiplex PCR; TCRdb's copy has only in-frame clones and leaves some out. The repertoire consists of about 110,000 clones, with 55% to 75% occurring once and the leading ten covering 3.8%. This CDR3 is 15 amino acids long. Germline values: CDR1 ENHRY, CDR2 SYGVKD. The trim removed 6 bases at V and 0 bases at J, leaving 8 bases unmatched. The clonotype comes from a man aged 25 to 40 in good health and CMV-seropositive. Sequencing input: PBMCs. This chain joins TRBV10-3 and TRBJ2-7, with TRBD1 matching 7 bases. The CDR3 reads CAIRPDRLSSYEQYF. The DNA for the CDR3 is TGTGCCATCAGGCCGGACAGGCTCAGCTCCTACGAGCAGTACTTC.